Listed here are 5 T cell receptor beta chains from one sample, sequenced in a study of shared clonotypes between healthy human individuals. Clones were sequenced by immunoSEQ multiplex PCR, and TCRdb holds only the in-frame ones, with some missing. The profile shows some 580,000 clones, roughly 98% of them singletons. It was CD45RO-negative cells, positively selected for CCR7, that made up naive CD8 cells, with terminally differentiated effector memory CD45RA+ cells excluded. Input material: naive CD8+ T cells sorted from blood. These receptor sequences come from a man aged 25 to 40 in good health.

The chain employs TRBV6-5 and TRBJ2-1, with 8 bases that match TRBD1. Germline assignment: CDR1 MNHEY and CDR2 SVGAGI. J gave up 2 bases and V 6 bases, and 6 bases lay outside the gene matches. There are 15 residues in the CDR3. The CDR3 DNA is TGTGCCAGCAGCCAGGGGGCCGATCCCTACAATGAGCAGTTCTTC. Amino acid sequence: CASSQGADPYNEQFF.

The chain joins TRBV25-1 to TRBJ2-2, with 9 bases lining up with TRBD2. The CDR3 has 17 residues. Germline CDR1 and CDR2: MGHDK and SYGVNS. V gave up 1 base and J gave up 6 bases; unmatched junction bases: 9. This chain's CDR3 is CASSEFVLAGSSGELFF. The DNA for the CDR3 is TGTGCCAGCAGTGAATTTGTGCTAGCGGGAAGCTCCGGGGAGCTGTTTTTT. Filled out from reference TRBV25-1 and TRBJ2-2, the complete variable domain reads EADIYQTPRYLVIGTGKKITLECSQTMGHDKMYWYQQDPGMELHLIHYSYGVNSTEKGDLSSESTVSRIRTEHFPLTLESARPSHTSQYLCASSEFVLAGSSGELFFGEGSRLTVL.

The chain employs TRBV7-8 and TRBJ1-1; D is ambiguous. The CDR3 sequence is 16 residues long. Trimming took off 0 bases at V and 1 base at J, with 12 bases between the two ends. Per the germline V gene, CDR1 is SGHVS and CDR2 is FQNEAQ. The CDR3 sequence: CASSLADSGWNTEAFF. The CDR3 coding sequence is TGTGCCAGCAGCTTAGCGGATTCGGGTTGGAACACTGAAGCTTTCTTT.

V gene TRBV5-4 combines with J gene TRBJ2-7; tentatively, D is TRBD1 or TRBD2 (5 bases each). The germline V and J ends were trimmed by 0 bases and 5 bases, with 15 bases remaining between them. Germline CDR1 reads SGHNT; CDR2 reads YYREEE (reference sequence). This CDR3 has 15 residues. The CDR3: CASSLEAGRSHEQYF. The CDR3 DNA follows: TGTGCCAGCAGCTTGGAAGCAGGGAGATCCCACGAGCAGTACTTC. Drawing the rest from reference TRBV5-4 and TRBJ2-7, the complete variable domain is ETGVTQSPTHLIKTRGQQVTLRCSSQSGHNTVSWYQQALGQGPQFIFQYYREEENGRGNFPPRFSGLQFPNYSSELNVNALELDDSALYLCASSLEAGRSHEQYFGPGTRLTVT.

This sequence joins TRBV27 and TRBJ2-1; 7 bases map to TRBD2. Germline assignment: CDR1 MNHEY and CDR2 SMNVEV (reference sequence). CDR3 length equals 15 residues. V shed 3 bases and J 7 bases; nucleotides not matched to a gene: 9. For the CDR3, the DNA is TGTGCCAGCAGTTTCGTGGCGGGAGTTGGGAATGAGCAGTTCTTC. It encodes CASSFVAGVGNEQFF.